The 3 T cell receptor beta chains reported below all come from one sample, sequenced in a study of shared clonotypes between healthy human individuals. Sequencing used immunoSEQ multiplex PCR; TCRdb keeps in-frame clones, though not all of them. Here the sample spans about 610,000 clones, roughly 97% being singletons. Sequenced: naive CD4+ T cells sorted from blood. This sample's subset: CD45RA+ positively selected. Receptors originate from a woman aged 25 to 39 in good health.

The chain couples TRBV5-6 to TRBJ2-7; 11 positions agree with TRBD2. The germline CDR1 and CDR2 sequences are SGHDT and YYEEEE. J was trimmed by 6 bases and V by 0 bases; bases with no gene match: 5. This CDR3 region has 15 residues. Here the CDR3 reads CASSLALAGGREQYF. Here the CDR3 DNA reads TGTGCCAGCAGCTTGGCCCTAGCGGGAGGACGCGAGCAGTACTTC.

The chain employs TRBV2 and TRBJ2-7, with 12 bases aligning to TRBD1. The CDR3 is 18 residues long. The V gene's germline CDR1 is SNHLY and CDR2 FYNNEI. V gave up 7 bases and J gave up 5 bases; unmatched junction bases: 18. The CDR3 loop reads CASILTGQGAVKGDEQYF. As DNA, the CDR3 is TGTGCCAGCATCTTAACGGGACAGGGGGCGGTCAAGGGTGACGAGCAGTACTTC.

This chain connects TRBV7-2 to TRBJ2-7; 7 nucleotides align to TRBD2. V lost 5 bases and J lost 2; bases outside the gene matches: 3. CDR1 and CDR2 (germline): SGHTA, FQGNSA. The CDR3 sequence is 13 residues long. The CDR3 protein is CASSVSGAYEQYF. In DNA, the CDR3 is TGTGCCAGCAGCGTAAGCGGGGCCTACGAGCAGTACTTC.